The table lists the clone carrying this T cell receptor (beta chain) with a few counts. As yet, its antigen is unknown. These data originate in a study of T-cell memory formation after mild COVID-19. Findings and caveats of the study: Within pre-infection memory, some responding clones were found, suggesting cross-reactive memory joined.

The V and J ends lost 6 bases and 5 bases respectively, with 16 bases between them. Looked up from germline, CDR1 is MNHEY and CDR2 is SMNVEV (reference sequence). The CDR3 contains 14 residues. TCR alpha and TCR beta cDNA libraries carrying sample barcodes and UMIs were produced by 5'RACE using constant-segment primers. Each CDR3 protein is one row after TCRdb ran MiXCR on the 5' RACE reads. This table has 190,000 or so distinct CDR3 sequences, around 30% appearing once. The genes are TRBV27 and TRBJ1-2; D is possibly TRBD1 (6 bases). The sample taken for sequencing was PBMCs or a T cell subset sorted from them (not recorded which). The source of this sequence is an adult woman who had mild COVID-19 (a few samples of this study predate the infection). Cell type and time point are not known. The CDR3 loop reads CASSMDRGGYGYTF. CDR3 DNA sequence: TGTGCCAGCAGCATGGACAGAGGGGGTTATGGCTACACCTTC.